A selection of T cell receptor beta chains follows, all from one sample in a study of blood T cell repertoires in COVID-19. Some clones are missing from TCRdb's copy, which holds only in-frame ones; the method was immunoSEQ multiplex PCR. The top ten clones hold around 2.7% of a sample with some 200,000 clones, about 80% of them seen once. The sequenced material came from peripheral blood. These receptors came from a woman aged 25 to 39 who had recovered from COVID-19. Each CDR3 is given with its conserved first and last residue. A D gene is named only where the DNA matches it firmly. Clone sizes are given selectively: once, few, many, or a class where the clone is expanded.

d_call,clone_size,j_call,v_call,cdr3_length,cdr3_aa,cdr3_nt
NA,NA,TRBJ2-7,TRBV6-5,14,CASRSGPFTYEQYF,TGTGCCAGCCGAAGCGGGCCCTTCACCTACGAGCAGTACTTC
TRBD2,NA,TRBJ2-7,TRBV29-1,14,CSVSTSGSIYEQYF,TGCAGCGTATCGACTAGCGGGAGTATCTACGAGCAGTACTTC
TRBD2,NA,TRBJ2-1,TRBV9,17,CASTPDTVAGMNNEQFF,TGTGCCAGCACGCCGGACACCGTAGCGGGGATGAACAATGAGCAGTTCTTC
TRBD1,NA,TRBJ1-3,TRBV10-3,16,CAISGQGAVTGNTIYF,TGTGCCATCAGTGGGCAGGGGGCTGTAACTGGAAACACCATATATTTT
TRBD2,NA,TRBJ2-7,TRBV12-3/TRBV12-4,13,CAILTGTSAEQYF,TGTGCCATCTTAACCGGGACTAGCGCCGAGCAGTACTTC
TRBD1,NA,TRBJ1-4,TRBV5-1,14,CASSFGQGGEKLFF,TGCGCCAGCAGCTTTGGACAGGGCGGAGAAAAACTGTTTTTT
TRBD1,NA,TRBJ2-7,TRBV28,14,CASTSAGQGYEQYF,TGTGCCAGCACCTCCGCGGGACAGGGCTACGAGCAGTACTTC
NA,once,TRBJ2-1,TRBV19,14,CASMGVSGRGEQFF,TGTGCCAGTATGGGTGTGTCGGGTAGAGGTGAGCAGTTCTTC
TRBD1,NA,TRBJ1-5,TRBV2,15,CASIEGQGTNQPQHF,TGTGCCAGCATCGAAGGACAGGGGACCAATCAGCCCCAGCATTTT
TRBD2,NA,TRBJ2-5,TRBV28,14,CASRTSGGSETQYF,TGTGCCAGCAGAACCTCGGGGGGGAGCGAGACCCAGTACTTC
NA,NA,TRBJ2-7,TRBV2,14,CASSEDGGPYEQYF,TGTGCCAGCAGTGAGGACGGGGGGCCCTACGAGCAGTACTTC
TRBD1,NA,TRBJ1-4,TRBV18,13,CASSPGGQEKLFF,TGTGCCAGCTCACCAGGGGGACAGGAAAAACTGTTTTTT
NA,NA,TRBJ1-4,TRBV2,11,CASRAEEKLFF,TGTGCCAGCAGGGCAGAAGAAAAACTGTTTTTT
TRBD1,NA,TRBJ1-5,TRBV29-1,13,CSVGGPGGQPQHF,TGCAGCGTTGGGGGGCCAGGGGGGCAGCCCCAGCATTTT
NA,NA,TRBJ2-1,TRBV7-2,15,CASSLTSRPYNEQFF,TGTGCCAGCAGCCTTACTAGCCGGCCCTACAATGAGCAGTTCTTC
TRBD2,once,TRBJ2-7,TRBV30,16,CAWTLIAGGGFYEQYF,TGTGCCTGGACCCTTATAGCGGGAGGGGGATTTTACGAGCAGTACTTC
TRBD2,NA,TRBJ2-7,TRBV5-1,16,CASSLGLAGASYEQYF,TGCGCCAGCAGCTTGGGACTAGCGGGGGCATCCTACGAGCAGTACTTC
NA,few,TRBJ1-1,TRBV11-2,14,CASSSQQRNTEAFF,TGTGCCAGCAGCTCTCAACAGAGGAACACTGAAGCTTTCTTT
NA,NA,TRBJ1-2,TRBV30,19,CAWSVLPRASPDTNYGYTF,TGTGCCTGGAGTGTACTCCCCCGCGCGAGTCCCGACACTAACTATGGCTACACCTTC
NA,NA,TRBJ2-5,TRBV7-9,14,CASSQGLLQETQYF,TGTGCCAGCAGCCAGGGACTCCTCCAAGAGACCCAGTACTTC
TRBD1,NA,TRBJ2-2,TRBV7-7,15,CASSGQDRGRGELFF,TGTGCCAGCAGCGGACAGGACAGGGGCCGCGGGGAGCTGTTTTTT
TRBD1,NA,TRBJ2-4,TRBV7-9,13,CASSRDRANIQYF,TGTGCCAGCAGCCGGGACAGAGCAAACATTCAGTACTTC
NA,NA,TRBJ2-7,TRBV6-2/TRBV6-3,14,CASSYGQGSYEQYF,TGTGCCAGCAGTTACGGTCAGGGATCCTACGAGCAGTACTTC
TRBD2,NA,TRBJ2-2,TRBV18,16,CASSFTGTTNTGELFF,TGTGCCAGCTCATTTACCGGGACTACGAACACCGGGGAGCTGTTTTTT
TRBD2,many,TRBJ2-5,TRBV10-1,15,CASSRTGTRQETQYF,TGCGCCAGCAGTCGAACCGGGACTAGGCAAGAGACCCAGTACTTC
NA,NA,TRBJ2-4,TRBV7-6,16,CASSLGPTGGKNIQYF,TGTGCCAGCAGCCTTGGACCCACCGGGGGCAAAAACATTCAGTACTTC
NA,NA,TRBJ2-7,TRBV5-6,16,CASRVRRALDSYEQYF,TGTGCCAGCAGGGTTAGGCGGGCACTTGACTCCTACGAGCAGTACTTC
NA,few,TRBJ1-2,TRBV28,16,CASSLSLVPDNYGYTF,TGTGCCAGCAGTTTATCTCTAGTCCCCGATAACTATGGCTACACCTTC
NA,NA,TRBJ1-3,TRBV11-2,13,CASSGNLGNTIYF,TGTGCCAGCAGTGGCAATCTTGGAAACACCATATATTTT
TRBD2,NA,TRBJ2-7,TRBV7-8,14,CASSSSGGPYEQYF,TGTGCCAGCAGTTCTAGCGGGGGTCCCTACGAGCAGTACTTC
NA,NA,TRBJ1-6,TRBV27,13,CASSLTAGVALHF,TGTGCCAGCAGTTTAACCGCCGGGGTGGCCCTCCACTTT
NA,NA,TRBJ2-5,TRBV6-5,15,CASSYAGARVETQYF,TGTGCCAGCAGTTACGCAGGGGCGAGGGTGGAGACCCAGTACTTC
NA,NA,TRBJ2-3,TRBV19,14,CASSIAAYTDTQYF,TGTGCCAGTAGTATAGCCGCCTACACAGATACGCAGTATTTT
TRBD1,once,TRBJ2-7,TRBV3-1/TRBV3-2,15,CASSQPGTAPNEQYF,TGTGCCAGCAGCCAACCTGGGACAGCCCCCAACGAGCAGTACTTC
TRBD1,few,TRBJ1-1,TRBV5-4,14,CASRSTGDYTEAFF,TGTGCCAGCAGGTCCACAGGGGACTACACTGAAGCTTTCTTT
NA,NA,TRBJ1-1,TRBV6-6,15,CASSILQVSDTEAFF,TGTGCCAGCAGTATCTTACAGGTCTCGGACACTGAAGCTTTCTTT
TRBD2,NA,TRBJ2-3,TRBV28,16,CASSLPRTSGTDTQYF,TGTGCCAGCAGTTTGCCCCGGACTAGCGGTACAGATACGCAGTATTTT
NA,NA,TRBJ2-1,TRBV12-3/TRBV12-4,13,CASSLLVYNEQFF,TGTGCCAGCAGTTTACTAGTCTACAATGAGCAGTTCTTC
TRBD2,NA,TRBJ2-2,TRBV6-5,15,CASSYGGSYTGELFF,TGTGCCAGCAGTTACGGCGGGAGTTACACCGGGGAGCTGTTTTTT
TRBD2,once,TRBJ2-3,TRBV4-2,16,CASSPRGSGVTDTQYF,TGTGCCAGCAGCCCCCGGGGTAGCGGGGTCACAGATACGCAGTATTTT
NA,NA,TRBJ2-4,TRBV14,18,CASSPRAVGRKAKNIQYF,TGTGCCAGCAGCCCCCGTGCTGTGGGGCGCAAGGCCAAAAACATTCAGTACTTC